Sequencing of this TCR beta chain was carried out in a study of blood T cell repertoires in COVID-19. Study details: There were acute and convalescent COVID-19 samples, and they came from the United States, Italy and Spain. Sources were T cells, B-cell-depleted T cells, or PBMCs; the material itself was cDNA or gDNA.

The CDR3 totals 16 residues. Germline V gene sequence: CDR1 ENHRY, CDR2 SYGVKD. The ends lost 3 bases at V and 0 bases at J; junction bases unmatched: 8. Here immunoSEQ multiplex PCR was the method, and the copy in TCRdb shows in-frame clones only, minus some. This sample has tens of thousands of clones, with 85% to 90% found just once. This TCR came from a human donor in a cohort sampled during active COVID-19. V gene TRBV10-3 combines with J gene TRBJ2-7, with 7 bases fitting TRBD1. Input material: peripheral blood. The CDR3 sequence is CAISDPGGQTSYEQYF. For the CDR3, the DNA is TGTGCCATCAGTGATCCTGGGGGACAGACCTCCTACGAGCAGTACTTC.